Listed below are T cell receptor beta chains from one sample, sequenced in a study of Ad26.COV2.S vaccination and SARS-CoV-2 variants. TCRdb keeps only in-frame clones here, not all; method: immunoSEQ multiplex PCR. The table shows about 350,000 clones, with around 92% occurring only once. The input for sequencing was peripheral blood, taken after recovery from COVID-19. The receptors originated from a human donor who had recovered from COVID-19. Both conserved end residues are part of each CDR3. D genes are given only for firm matches. Only some rows state a clone size, as once, few, many or a class for expanded clones.

-	TRBV19	-	TRBJ2-2	CASTHTARTNTGELFF	TGTGCCAGTACCCATACAGCCCGGACGAACACCGGGGAGCTGTTTTTT
TRBD1	TRBV5-6	-	TRBJ2-7	CASSPGQASSYEQYF	TGTGCCAGCAGCCCGGGACAGGCAAGCTCCTACGAGCAGTACTTC
TRBD1	TRBV5-1	-	TRBJ2-1	CASSGTALSDEQFF	TGCGCCAGCAGCGGGACAGCACTTTCGGATGAGCAGTTCTTC
-	TRBV24-1	-	TRBJ2-3	CATSDSAASSYTDTQYF	TGTGCCACCAGTGATTCCGCGGCGAGCAGTTACACAGATACGCAGTATTTT
-	TRBV7-9	-	TRBJ1-3	CASMSEDTIYF	TGTGCCAGCATGTCGGAGGACACCATATATTTT
-	TRBV5-1	-	TRBJ2-6	CASSLVGSGANVLTF	TGCGCCAGCAGCTTGGTCGGCTCTGGGGCCAACGTCCTGACTTTC
TRBD2	TRBV7-9	-	TRBJ2-7	CASSATSGGSTYEQYF	TGTGCCAGCAGCGCGACTAGCGGGGGGAGTACCTACGAGCAGTACTTC
-	TRBV6-2/TRBV6-3	-	TRBJ1-1	CASSYRGKTEATPEAFF	TGTGCCAGCAGTTACAGGGGAAAGACAGAAGCTACGCCTGAAGCTTTCTTT
TRBD2	TRBV7-2	-	TRBJ2-7	CASSSMFGGAYEQYF	TGTGCCAGCAGCTCCATGTTCGGGGGGGCCTACGAGCAGTACTTC
-	TRBV15	once	TRBJ1-4	CATSRTLGHSNEKLFF	TGTGCCACCAGCCGAACGTTGGGACACTCTAATGAAAAACTGTTTTTT
-	TRBV7-3	-	TRBJ2-3	CASSSGLRPPTDTQYF	TGTGCCAGCAGCTCCGGCTTGAGGCCCCCCACAGATACGCAGTATTTT
-	TRBV11-2	-	TRBJ1-1	CASSPRDIRMNTEAFF	TGTGCCAGCAGCCCGCGGGACATCCGAATGAACACTGAAGCTTTCTTT
-	TRBV7-3	-	TRBJ1-1	CASSLTGRTEAFF	TGTGCCAGCAGCTTAACAGGGCGCACTGAAGCTTTCTTT
-	TRBV2	-	TRBJ1-3	CASSETGGNTIYF	TGTGCCAGCAGTGAGACAGGAGGAAACACCATATATTTT
TRBD2	TRBV6-5	-	TRBJ2-3	CASSYVGLAGTDTQYF	TGTGCCAGCAGTTACGTGGGACTAGCGGGCACAGATACGCAGTATTTT
-	TRBV10-2	-	TRBJ2-2	CATKMSGGRTGELFF	TGCGCCACCAAGATGTCCGGGGGCCGGACCGGGGAGCTGTTTTTT
-	TRBV4-1	-	TRBJ2-1	CASSHQEIYNEQFF	TGCGCCAGCAGCCACCAGGAAATCTACAATGAGCAGTTCTTC
-	TRBV5-4	-	TRBJ1-4	CASSLSRRGSANEKLFF	TGTGCCAGCAGCTTGTCGAGGCGGGGATCAGCAAATGAAAAACTGTTTTTT
-	TRBV5-1	-	TRBJ1-1	CASSLVRGTTEAFF	TGCGCCAGCAGCTTGGTTCGGGGTACGACTGAAGCTTTCTTT
TRBD2	TRBV12-5	-	TRBJ2-5	CASGLVRSGGLETQYF	TGTGCTAGTGGTTTGGTTCGTTCCGGGGGGTTGGAGACCCAGTACTTC
-	TRBV6-5	-	TRBJ2-3	CASSYRVGELDTQYF	TGTGCCAGCAGTTACAGAGTAGGGGAGTTAGATACGCAGTATTTT
-	TRBV19	-	TRBJ1-2	CASRGSLNYGYTF	TGTGCCAGTCGGGGCAGCCTGAACTATGGCTACACCTTC
-	TRBV7-9	-	TRBJ1-1	CASSARYDGTANTEAFF	TGTGCCAGCAGCGCTCGGTATGATGGGACGGCGAACACTGAAGCTTTCTTT
-	TRBV4-1	-	TRBJ2-5	CASSQDGIGGTQYF	TGCGCCAGCAGCCAAGATGGGATAGGAGGGACCCAGTACTTC
-	TRBV19	-	TRBJ1-5	CASSIRAADSNQPQHF	TGTGCCAGTAGTATTCGGGCCGCGGATAGCAATCAGCCCCAGCATTTT
-	TRBV7-8	-	TRBJ1-3	CASSLAGSLSGNTIYF	TGTGCCAGCAGCTTAGCCGGGAGCCTCTCTGGAAACACCATATATTTT
TRBD1	TRBV27	-	TRBJ1-3	CASSQSSGTGNSGNTIYF	TGTGCCAGCAGCCAGAGCTCCGGGACAGGGAACTCTGGAAACACCATATATTTT
TRBD1	TRBV27	-	TRBJ1-2	CASSLSPDRGHHRTF	TGTGCCAGCAGTTTATCTCCGGACAGGGGGCATCATCGCACCTTC
TRBD1	TRBV5-6	-	TRBJ1-5	CASSRDRVDQPQHF	TGTGCCAGCAGCCGGGACAGGGTAGATCAGCCCCAGCATTTT
-	TRBV2	-	TRBJ1-6	CASRGGPEESSPLHF	TGTGCCAGCAGGGGGGGGCCGGAGGAGAGTTCACCCCTCCACTTT
TRBD2	TRBV10-3	-	TRBJ2-1	CAISQRLAGNNEQFF	TGTGCCATCAGCCAAAGACTAGCGGGGAACAATGAGCAGTTCTTC
-	TRBV7-2	-	TRBJ2-5	CASRGIQETQYF	TGTGCCAGCAGGGGGATTCAAGAGACCCAGTACTTC
-	TRBV30	-	TRBJ2-1	CAWSANSNEQFF	TGTGCCTGGAGTGCCAACAGCAATGAGCAGTTCTTC
-	TRBV3-1/TRBV3-2	-	TRBJ1-6	CASGGLGNNSPLHF	TGTGCCAGCGGGGGTTTAGGGAATAATTCACCCCTCCACTTT
-	TRBV19	-	TRBJ2-5	CASSISPSETQYF	TGTGCCAGTAGTATCAGTCCTAGCGAGACCCAGTACTTC
TRBD1	TRBV19	-	TRBJ1-2	CASSRAGGGYTF	TGTGCCAGTAGTAGGGCAGGGGGAGGCTACACCTTC
TRBD1	TRBV27	-	TRBJ1-2	CASSPKGRTGFGYTF	TGTGCCAGCAGTCCCAAAGGCCGGACAGGGTTCGGCTACACCTTC
TRBD1	TRBV20-1	-	TRBJ1-1	CSARQGLKAFF	TGCAGTGCCAGACAGGGACTGAAAGCTTTCTTT
-	TRBV2	-	TRBJ2-2	CASREPGTRSGELFF	TGTGCCAGCAGGGAACCCGGGACTCGCTCCGGGGAGCTGTTTTTT
TRBD1	TRBV5-1	-	TRBJ1-4	CASSLTGTENEKLFF	TGCGCCAGCAGCTTGACCGGGACAGAGAATGAAAAACTGTTTTTT
-	TRBV29-1	-	TRBJ2-2	CSVDGGYTGELFF	TGCAGCGTTGATGGGGGGTACACCGGGGAGCTGTTTTTT
-	TRBV27	once	TRBJ2-7	CASSFGDGYEQYF	TGTGCCAGCAGTTTCGGGGACGGCTACGAGCAGTACTTC
-	TRBV10-3	-	TRBJ1-1	CAISEFGGATEAFF	TGTGCCATCAGTGAATTTGGGGGGGCGACTGAAGCTTTCTTT
-	TRBV5-1	-	TRBJ1-3	CASSLDIKGSSGNTIYF	TGCGCCAGCAGCTTGGACATCAAAGGGTCGTCTGGAAACACCATATATTTT
TRBD1	TRBV9	-	TRBJ1-2	CASSVDGTGDYGYTF	TGTGCCAGCAGCGTAGACGGGACAGGAGACTATGGCTACACCTTC
-	TRBV5-1	once	TRBJ2-7	CASSLKNPGTYEQYF	TGCGCCAGCAGCTTGAAGAATCCGGGGACCTACGAGCAGTACTTC
-	TRBV19	-	TRBJ2-3	CASDLGRYTDTQYF	TGTGCCTCGGACCTGGGCCGCTACACAGATACGCAGTATTTT
-	TRBV6-2/TRBV6-3	-	TRBJ1-2	CASSYRAVNYGYTF	TGTGCCAGCAGTTATAGGGCCGTAAACTATGGCTACACCTTC
-	TRBV5-4	-	TRBJ1-5	CASSSGSNQPQHF	TGTGCCAGCAGCTCGGGTAGCAATCAGCCCCAGCATTTT
-	TRBV7-7	-	TRBJ2-5	CASSLGAGQETQYF	TGTGCTAGCAGCTTAGGAGCAGGGCAAGAGACCCAGTACTTC